The rows below give T cell receptor beta chains drawn from one sample of a study of blood T cell repertoires in COVID-19. The protocol was immunoSEQ multiplex PCR, while the TCRdb copy is restricted to in-frame clones and leaves out a portion. The sample carries about 190,000 clones, over 75% recorded once. The specimen sequenced was peripheral blood. These receptor sequences come from a woman aged 45-59 years with acute or convalescent COVID-19. Each CDR3 is given with its conserved first and last residue. D genes are given only for firm matches. Some rows have no size entry. The others give once, few or many, or a class for an expanded clone.

D: TRBD1; J: TRBJ2-7; V: TRBV28; size: -; DNA: TGTGCCAGCAGTTTCAGGGGGACGTACTACGAGCAGTACTTC; CDR3: CASSFRGTYYEQYF
D: TRBD2; J: TRBJ2-3; V: TRBV6-6; size: once; DNA: TGTGCCAGCAGTTACGGGACTAGCGGGAGGGCAGATACGCAGTATTTT; CDR3: CASSYGTSGRADTQYF
D: TRBD1; J: TRBJ1-2; V: TRBV6-5; size: -; DNA: TGTGCCAGCGTCCGACAGGGGTACTATGGCTACACCTTC; CDR3: CASVRQGYYGYTF
D: TRBD2; J: TRBJ2-2; V: TRBV19; size: -; DNA: TGTGCCAGTAGGGCCGCCGGGGGGGCCACCACCGGGGAGCTGTTTTTT; CDR3: CASRAAGGATTGELFF
D: -; J: TRBJ1-5; V: TRBV12-5; size: -; DNA: TGTGCTAGTGGTTTGATTGGCCAGGGGCTAAATCAGCCCCAGCATTTT; CDR3: CASGLIGQGLNQPQHF
D: -; J: TRBJ1-6; V: TRBV7-9; size: -; DNA: TGTGCCAGCAGTTCACAGGGATGGCTCTCACCCCTCCACTTT; CDR3: CASSSQGWLSPLHF
D: TRBD1; J: TRBJ1-3; V: TRBV6-6; size: -; DNA: TGTGCCAGCAGTCGCCTCGGACAGGGACGCTCTGGAAACACCATATATTTT; CDR3: CASSRLGQGRSGNTIYF
D: -; J: TRBJ2-7; V: TRBV19; size: -; DNA: TGTGCCAGTAGTCGAAGGGGAGGTAGCGGTTACGAGCAGTACTTC; CDR3: CASSRRGGSGYEQYF
D: TRBD1; J: TRBJ1-4; V: TRBV5-6; size: once; DNA: TGTGCCAGCAGCGACGTGGGGACAGGGGGCGAAAAACTGTTTTTT; CDR3: CASSDVGTGGEKLFF
D: TRBD2; J: TRBJ2-1; V: TRBV7-9; size: -; DNA: TGTGCCAGCAGCTTATCAGCGGGAGGGCCCAATGAGCAGTTCTTC; CDR3: CASSLSAGGPNEQFF
D: TRBD2; J: TRBJ2-2; V: TRBV7-2; size: once; DNA: TGTGCCAGCAGCTTAGCGGGGCTGACTAGCGGGGCTAGCGGGGAGCTGTTTTTT; CDR3: CASSLAGLTSGASGELFF
D: TRBD2; J: TRBJ2-7; V: TRBV6-1; size: -; DNA: TGTGCCAGCAGTGAAACGGGGAGCGGGAGTATCTACGAGCAGTACTTC; CDR3: CASSETGSGSIYEQYF
D: -; J: TRBJ1-1; V: TRBV6-6; size: -; DNA: TGTGCCAGCAGCAGGGGCGTAGAGTTTACTGAAGCTTTCTTT; CDR3: CASSRGVEFTEAFF
D: TRBD1; J: TRBJ1-6; V: TRBV19; size: -; DNA: TGTGCCAGTAGCGAGGACAGGATGGGATCACCCCTCCACTTT; CDR3: CASSEDRMGSPLHF
D: -; J: TRBJ1-2; V: TRBV5-6; size: -; DNA: TGTGCCAGCAGCTTTGGAGGGAGACCAGAGGTATATGGCTACACCTTC; CDR3: CASSFGGRPEVYGYTF
D: TRBD2; J: TRBJ2-7; V: TRBV30; size: -; DNA: TGTGCCTGGAGTCCCCTTGGACTAGGTAGCTACGAGCAGTACTTC; CDR3: CAWSPLGLGSYEQYF
D: -; J: TRBJ2-1; V: TRBV7-2; size: few; DNA: TGTGCCAGCAGCTTAGTAGGTGGGGGGTACAATGAGCAGTTCTTC; CDR3: CASSLVGGGYNEQFF
D: -; J: TRBJ2-3; V: TRBV30; size: -; DNA: TGTGCCTGGAGTGTACGTCTGACTAGCACAGATACGCAGTATTTT; CDR3: CAWSVRLTSTDTQYF
D: -; J: TRBJ2-4; V: TRBV6-1; size: once; DNA: TGTGCCAGCAGTGAGTCTGACATTCAGTACTTC; CDR3: CASSESDIQYF
D: -; J: TRBJ1-2; V: TRBV27; size: -; DNA: TGTGCCAGCAGAACAAGAGGGTCAGAGGGCTACACCTTC; CDR3: CASRTRGSEGYTF
D: TRBD2; J: TRBJ2-3; V: TRBV7-6; size: -; DNA: TGTGCCAGCAGCTCACGACTAGCGGGGCTCACAGATACGCAGTATTTT; CDR3: CASSSRLAGLTDTQYF
D: -; J: TRBJ1-2; V: TRBV28; size: -; DNA: TGTGCCAGCAGTCCCGCTCCTCCGCGGGGCTACACCTTC; CDR3: CASSPAPPRGYTF
D: -; J: TRBJ2-5; V: TRBV18; size: -; DNA: TGTGCCAGCTCACCCTCCGAGGAGACCCAGTACTTC; CDR3: CASSPSEETQYF
D: -; J: TRBJ2-7; V: TRBV29-1; size: -; DNA: TGCAGCGTTGCCCAGACCTACGAGCAGTACTTC; CDR3: CSVAQTYEQYF
D: TRBD1; J: TRBJ1-1; V: TRBV2; size: few; DNA: TGTGCCAGCAGCCTAGGACAGGGAAACACTGAAGCTTTCTTT; CDR3: CASSLGQGNTEAFF
D: TRBD1; J: TRBJ2-3; V: TRBV5-1; size: -; DNA: TGCGCCAGCAGCTTGGCCTCAGGGACAGTCGACACAGATACGCAGTATTTT; CDR3: CASSLASGTVDTDTQYF
D: -; J: TRBJ1-3; V: TRBV5-1; size: once; DNA: TGCGCCAGCAGCTTGGAGAGCTCCTCTGGAAACACCATATATTTT; CDR3: CASSLESSSGNTIYF
D: TRBD1; J: TRBJ1-4; V: TRBV3-1/TRBV3-2; size: -; DNA: TGTGCCAGCAGTCTCGGGACAGGGGGTGAAAAACTGTTTTTT; CDR3: CASSLGTGGEKLFF
D: -; J: TRBJ2-2; V: TRBV28; size: -; DNA: TGTGCCAGCAGTGGGCACGCGAACACCGGGGAGCTGTTTTTT; CDR3: CASSGHANTGELFF
D: -; J: TRBJ2-7; V: TRBV15; size: -; DNA: TGTGCCACCAGCAGAGATCGGGGGGCCTCCTTTGGGCAGTACTTC; CDR3: CATSRDRGASFGQYF
D: -; J: TRBJ2-7; V: TRBV5-1; size: -; DNA: TGCGCCAGCATGGTCGTGGCGGGGGCCCCCTACGAGCAGTACTTC; CDR3: CASMVVAGAPYEQYF
D: TRBD2; J: TRBJ2-7; V: TRBV11-3; size: many; DNA: TGTGCCAGCAGCTTAGCGGGACTAGCCTCCGAGCAGTACTTC; CDR3: CASSLAGLASEQYF
D: TRBD1; J: TRBJ2-5; V: TRBV24-1; size: -; DNA: TGTGCCACCAGTGATCCGTCCGGGACAGGGGGGGAGACCCAGTACTTC; CDR3: CATSDPSGTGGETQYF
D: -; J: TRBJ1-2; V: TRBV23-1; size: -; DNA: TGCGCCAGCAGTCAATCCGACAGGCCCTTC; CDR3: CASSQSDRPF
D: -; J: TRBJ2-4; V: TRBV3-1/TRBV3-2; size: -; DNA: TGTGCCAGCAGCCAAGATGGGGCAAGAGGGGGTTTAGCCAAAAACATTCAGTACTTC; CDR3: CASSQDGARGGLAKNIQYF
D: -; J: TRBJ1-3; V: TRBV9; size: -; DNA: TGTGCCAGCAGCCCCGGAACAGGAATAGGCTCTGGAAACACCATATATTTT; CDR3: CASSPGTGIGSGNTIYF
D: -; J: TRBJ2-7; V: TRBV5-4; size: once; DNA: TGTGCCAGCAGCTTGGCAGGGATCGGGTCCTACGAGCAGTACTTC; CDR3: CASSLAGIGSYEQYF
D: TRBD1; J: TRBJ1-5; V: TRBV5-6; size: -; DNA: TGTGCCAGCAGCTTCGGGACAGGGGCCGTTGGACAGCCCCAGCATTTT; CDR3: CASSFGTGAVGQPQHF
D: -; J: TRBJ1-5; V: TRBV19; size: -; DNA: TGTGCCAGTAGTGATGGTTGGTCGGGCAATCAGCCCCAGCATTTT; CDR3: CASSDGWSGNQPQHF
D: TRBD1; J: TRBJ1-2; V: TRBV2; size: -; DNA: TGTGCCAGCAGTGCAATAGGGACAGAACTACTTGCTAACTATGGCTACACCTTC; CDR3: CASSAIGTELLANYGYTF
D: -; J: TRBJ1-1; V: TRBV19; size: -; DNA: TGTGCCAGTACCCCACGAGCAGGGTATTTCCGGACCACTGAAGCTTTCTTT; CDR3: CASTPRAGYFRTTEAFF
D: -; J: TRBJ2-2; V: TRBV30; size: -; DNA: TGTGCCTGGAGTGTCACAGGGACCGGGGAGCTGTTTTTT; CDR3: CAWSVTGTGELFF
D: -; J: TRBJ2-7; V: TRBV18; size: -; DNA: TGTGCCAGCTCACGCACCGACATGTCCTACGAGCAGTACTTC; CDR3: CASSRTDMSYEQYF
D: TRBD1; J: TRBJ1-1; V: TRBV28; size: -; DNA: TGTGCCAGCAGTTTAGGGGGACAGGGTTTGACTGAAGCTTTCTTT; CDR3: CASSLGGQGLTEAFF
D: -; J: TRBJ2-5; V: TRBV12-3/TRBV12-4; size: -; DNA: TGTGCCAGTGGGTGGGGCGGTGGGGAGACCCAGTACTTC; CDR3: CASGWGGGETQYF
D: -; J: TRBJ2-1; V: TRBV7-8; size: -; DNA: TGTGCCAGCAGCCGACGACTAGTAAATGAGCAGTTCTTC; CDR3: CASSRRLVNEQFF
D: TRBD2; J: TRBJ2-7; V: TRBV6-2/TRBV6-3; size: -; DNA: TGTGCCAGCAGTTACCTCCTCCTAGCGGGAGTTTTCGGGGGTTACGAGCAGTACTTC; CDR3: CASSYLLLAGVFGGYEQYF
D: -; J: TRBJ1-3; V: TRBV30; size: -; DNA: TGTGCCTGGAGTGTACCGAGCTCTGGAAACACCATATATTTT; CDR3: CAWSVPSSGNTIYF
D: -; J: TRBJ2-1; V: TRBV5-4; size: -; DNA: TGTGCCAGCAGCCGAACCGGAGCTAGGCAGTTCTTC; CDR3: CASSRTGARQFF
D: -; J: TRBJ2-4; V: TRBV19; size: once; DNA: TGTGCCAGTAGCATCAAACCGGGACTTGACATTCAGTACTTC; CDR3: CASSIKPGLDIQYF
D: -; J: TRBJ2-7; V: TRBV29-1; size: -; DNA: TGCAGCGTTACGACAGGTACCTACGAGCAGTACTTC; CDR3: CSVTTGTYEQYF
D: TRBD1; J: TRBJ1-5; V: TRBV11-2; size: -; DNA: TGTGCCAGCAGCCCTAGAGGGGGAGACAGGGCTTTTAGCAATCAGCCCCAGCATTTT; CDR3: CASSPRGGDRAFSNQPQHF
D: TRBD1; J: TRBJ2-7; V: TRBV15; size: -; DNA: TGTGCCACCAGCGAACAGGGGGCGGGAGAGCAGTACTTC; CDR3: CATSEQGAGEQYF